A selection of T cell receptor beta chains follows, all from one sample in a study of blood T cell repertoires in COVID-19. Data came from immunoSEQ multiplex PCR; TCRdb stores just in-frame clones and leaves some out. The sample carries about 68,000 clones, about 88% recorded once. Sequencing was done on a sample of peripheral blood. These receptors were collected from an elderly man with COVID-19, enrolled during active disease. Both conserved end residues are part of each CDR3. The D gene is left open where the match is weak. Part of the rows lack a size; the others show once, few, many or a class for expanded clones.

j_call: TRBJ2-3
clone_size: once
d_call: TRBD2
v_call: TRBV18
cdr3_aa: CASSPASGGVDTQYF
cdr3_nt: TGTGCCAGCTCCCCGGCTAGCGGGGGAGTTGATACGCAGTATTTT

j_call: TRBJ1-5
clone_size: NA
d_call: NA
v_call: TRBV7-3
cdr3_aa: CASSSEGPQHF
cdr3_nt: TGTGCCAGCAGCTCGGAGGGGCCCCAGCATTTT

j_call: TRBJ2-2
clone_size: NA
d_call: NA
v_call: TRBV6-1
cdr3_aa: CASSWDTNTGELFF
cdr3_nt: TGTGCCAGCAGCTGGGACACCAACACCGGGGAGCTGTTTTTT

j_call: TRBJ1-5
clone_size: NA
d_call: TRBD1
v_call: TRBV24-1
cdr3_aa: CATMETGSGNQPQHF
cdr3_nt: TGTGCCACCATGGAGACAGGGTCGGGCAATCAGCCCCAGCATTTT

j_call: TRBJ2-5
clone_size: NA
d_call: TRBD2
v_call: TRBV2
cdr3_aa: CASTRVAGGQETQYF
cdr3_nt: TGTGCCAGCACGAGAGTAGCGGGGGGCCAAGAGACCCAGTACTTC

j_call: TRBJ1-5
clone_size: NA
d_call: TRBD1
v_call: TRBV6-6
cdr3_aa: CASSPAGTLTGADQPQHF
cdr3_nt: TGTGCCAGCAGTCCCGCGGGGACTTTGACAGGGGCCGATCAGCCCCAGCATTTT

j_call: TRBJ2-7
clone_size: NA
d_call: TRBD2
v_call: TRBV5-1
cdr3_aa: CASSHSGGNSGEQYF
cdr3_nt: TGCGCCAGCAGCCATAGCGGGGGAAACTCGGGGGAGCAGTACTTC

j_call: TRBJ2-3
clone_size: NA
d_call: TRBD2
v_call: TRBV7-8
cdr3_aa: CASSLGSGGWDTQYF
cdr3_nt: TGTGCCAGCAGCTTAGGTAGCGGGGGGTGGGATACGCAGTATTTT

j_call: TRBJ1-4
clone_size: NA
d_call: TRBD1
v_call: TRBV28
cdr3_aa: CASSRTGTGNEKLFF
cdr3_nt: TGTGCCAGCAGTAGAACCGGGACAGGGAATGAAAAACTGTTTTTT

j_call: TRBJ1-1
clone_size: NA
d_call: NA
v_call: TRBV5-4
cdr3_aa: CASSPRGVKNTEAFF
cdr3_nt: TGTGCCAGCAGCCCCCGAGGTGTCAAGAACACTGAAGCTTTCTTT

j_call: TRBJ2-2
clone_size: NA
d_call: TRBD1
v_call: TRBV4-3
cdr3_aa: CASSLSDRDGGELFF
cdr3_nt: TGCGCCAGCAGCCTCTCGGACAGGGACGGCGGGGAGCTGTTTTTT

j_call: TRBJ2-2
clone_size: NA
d_call: TRBD1
v_call: TRBV11-2
cdr3_aa: CASSLSFRQGTGELFF
cdr3_nt: TGTGCCAGCAGCTTAAGTTTTCGACAGGGCACCGGGGAGCTGTTTTTT

j_call: TRBJ1-3
clone_size: NA
d_call: NA
v_call: TRBV6-1
cdr3_aa: CASSVSWTASGNTIYF
cdr3_nt: TGTGCCAGCAGTGTATCCTGGACAGCCTCTGGAAACACCATATATTTT

j_call: TRBJ2-5
clone_size: once
d_call: TRBD1
v_call: TRBV6-5
cdr3_aa: CASSRRDSQETQYF
cdr3_nt: TGTGCCAGCAGTAGACGGGACAGTCAAGAGACCCAGTACTTC

j_call: TRBJ2-6
clone_size: NA
d_call: TRBD1
v_call: TRBV2
cdr3_aa: CASSEDSGGPGANVLTF
cdr3_nt: TGTGCCAGCAGTGAAGACTCAGGGGGACCTGGGGCCAACGTCCTGACTTTC

j_call: TRBJ2-5
clone_size: NA
d_call: NA
v_call: TRBV27
cdr3_aa: CASSFGRSWTQYF
cdr3_nt: TGTGCCAGCAGTTTCGGCAGGTCTTGGACCCAGTACTTC

j_call: TRBJ2-5
clone_size: NA
d_call: NA
v_call: TRBV11-2
cdr3_aa: CASSLGETQYF
cdr3_nt: TGTGCCAGCAGCCTCGGAGAGACCCAGTACTTC

j_call: TRBJ1-5
clone_size: NA
d_call: TRBD1
v_call: TRBV6-5
cdr3_aa: CASLGTGGGYQPQHF
cdr3_nt: TGTGCCAGCTTGGGGACAGGGGGAGGCTATCAGCCCCAGCATTTT

j_call: TRBJ1-1
clone_size: NA
d_call: NA
v_call: TRBV9
cdr3_aa: CASSVVQGTGNTEAFF
cdr3_nt: TGTGCCAGCAGCGTAGTTCAGGGAACAGGGAACACTGAAGCTTTCTTT

j_call: TRBJ1-2
clone_size: NA
d_call: TRBD1
v_call: TRBV6-5
cdr3_aa: CASRGQGAAGYGYTF
cdr3_nt: TGTGCCAGCAGGGGACAGGGGGCGGCCGGCTATGGCTACACCTTC

j_call: TRBJ1-3
clone_size: NA
d_call: NA
v_call: TRBV10-3
cdr3_aa: CATTGGSGNTIYF
cdr3_nt: TGTGCCACCACGGGGGGTTCAGGAAACACCATATATTTT

j_call: TRBJ1-2
clone_size: NA
d_call: NA
v_call: TRBV11-3
cdr3_aa: CASSSRSGVQDYGYTF
cdr3_nt: TGTGCCAGCAGCTCCCGCTCCGGGGTACAAGACTATGGCTACACCTTC

j_call: TRBJ2-7
clone_size: NA
d_call: NA
v_call: TRBV5-5
cdr3_aa: CASSLRVNSYEQYF
cdr3_nt: TGTGCCAGCAGCTTGCGGGTCAATTCCTACGAGCAGTACTTC

j_call: TRBJ1-5
clone_size: NA
d_call: NA
v_call: TRBV19
cdr3_aa: CASSIDQGNGQPQHF
cdr3_nt: TGTGCCAGTAGTATAGATCAGGGGAACGGCCAGCCCCAGCATTTT

j_call: TRBJ1-5
clone_size: NA
d_call: NA
v_call: TRBV4-2
cdr3_aa: CASSPRTQNNQPQHF
cdr3_nt: TGTGCCAGCAGCCCCAGAACCCAGAACAATCAGCCCCAGCATTTT

j_call: TRBJ2-7
clone_size: NA
d_call: NA
v_call: TRBV11-2
cdr3_aa: CASSLTGGAEQYF
cdr3_nt: TGTGCCAGCAGCCTGACAGGTGGGGCCGAGCAGTACTTC

j_call: TRBJ2-7
clone_size: NA
d_call: TRBD2
v_call: TRBV19
cdr3_aa: CATQRGPVGEQYF
cdr3_nt: TGTGCCACCCAGCGGGGGCCGGTGGGAGAGCAGTACTTC

j_call: TRBJ1-5
clone_size: NA
d_call: NA
v_call: TRBV18
cdr3_aa: CASSLNFAGDGDQPQHF
cdr3_nt: TGTGCCAGCTCACTGAACTTCGCAGGGGACGGGGATCAGCCCCAGCATTTT

j_call: TRBJ1-5
clone_size: many
d_call: NA
v_call: TRBV5-4
cdr3_aa: CASSLGAGPGQPQHF
cdr3_nt: TGTGCCAGCAGCTTGGGGGCGGGCCCGGGCCAGCCCCAGCATTTT

j_call: TRBJ1-1
clone_size: NA
d_call: NA
v_call: TRBV7-8
cdr3_aa: CASSLTFEAFF
cdr3_nt: TGTGCCAGCAGCCTGACATTCGAAGCTTTCTTT

j_call: TRBJ1-2
clone_size: NA
d_call: NA
v_call: TRBV4-2
cdr3_aa: CASSQVMHGGGYTF
cdr3_nt: TGTGCCAGCAGCCAAGTCATGCACGGCGGTGGCTACACCTTC

j_call: TRBJ2-1
clone_size: NA
d_call: NA
v_call: TRBV6-2/TRBV6-3
cdr3_aa: CASSYRPAGANEQFF
cdr3_nt: TGTGCCAGCAGTTACCGCCCGGCGGGGGCGAATGAGCAGTTCTTC

j_call: TRBJ2-7
clone_size: NA
d_call: TRBD2
v_call: TRBV11-2
cdr3_aa: CASSLLAGASYEQYF
cdr3_nt: TGTGCCAGCAGCCTCTTAGCGGGGGCCTCCTACGAGCAGTACTTC

j_call: TRBJ1-2
clone_size: NA
d_call: NA
v_call: TRBV18
cdr3_aa: CASSPQHGAKQGYTF
cdr3_nt: TGTGCCAGCTCACCACAGCATGGGGCAAAGCAGGGCTACACCTTC

j_call: TRBJ2-5
clone_size: NA
d_call: NA
v_call: TRBV7-8
cdr3_aa: CASSLARQETQYF
cdr3_nt: TGTGCCAGCAGCTTAGCCAGGCAAGAGACCCAGTACTTC

j_call: TRBJ1-1
clone_size: NA
d_call: TRBD1
v_call: TRBV2
cdr3_aa: CASSVQGAGNTEAFF
cdr3_nt: TGTGCCAGCAGTGTCCAGGGGGCTGGAAACACTGAAGCTTTCTTT

j_call: TRBJ2-3
clone_size: NA
d_call: TRBD2
v_call: TRBV10-2
cdr3_aa: CASSGGLAGGPRDTQYF
cdr3_nt: TGCGCCAGCAGTGGGGGTCTAGCGGGGGGCCCTAGAGATACGCAGTATTTT

j_call: TRBJ1-4
clone_size: NA
d_call: TRBD1
v_call: TRBV5-5
cdr3_aa: CASSLQQGLELFF
cdr3_nt: TGTGCCAGCAGTCTGCAACAGGGGTTGGAACTGTTTTTT

j_call: TRBJ1-1
clone_size: NA
d_call: TRBD1
v_call: TRBV4-2
cdr3_aa: CASSQVSGTGDTEAFF
cdr3_nt: TGTGCCAGCAGCCAAGTTTCCGGGACAGGGGATACTGAAGCTTTCTTT

j_call: TRBJ1-2
clone_size: NA
d_call: TRBD1
v_call: TRBV9
cdr3_aa: CASSADRGYRGYTF
cdr3_nt: TGTGCCAGCAGCGCCGACAGGGGTTATCGAGGCTACACCTTC

j_call: TRBJ1-2
clone_size: NA
d_call: NA
v_call: TRBV12-5
cdr3_aa: CASARDEDGYTF
cdr3_nt: TGTGCTAGTGCCAGGGATGAGGATGGCTACACCTTC

j_call: TRBJ2-2
clone_size: once
d_call: TRBD1
v_call: TRBV18
cdr3_aa: CASSTNRGRGTGELFF
cdr3_nt: TGTGCCAGCTCAACGAACAGGGGTCGGGGAACCGGGGAGCTGTTTTTT

j_call: TRBJ1-2
clone_size: NA
d_call: TRBD1
v_call: TRBV12-3/TRBV12-4
cdr3_aa: CASRPDRGAGYTF
cdr3_nt: TGTGCCAGCAGACCAGACAGGGGCGCGGGCTACACCTTC

j_call: TRBJ1-2
clone_size: NA
d_call: NA
v_call: TRBV28
cdr3_aa: CASRQGNGYTF
cdr3_nt: TGTGCCAGCCGCCAGGGTAACGGCTACACCTTC

j_call: TRBJ1-3
clone_size: few
d_call: NA
v_call: TRBV5-4
cdr3_aa: CASSPQDTAGNTIYF
cdr3_nt: TGTGCCAGCAGCCCTCAAGACACAGCTGGAAACACCATATATTTT

j_call: TRBJ2-6
clone_size: once
d_call: NA
v_call: TRBV6-5
cdr3_aa: CAILGVGANVLTF
cdr3_nt: TGTGCCATCCTCGGGGTAGGGGCCAACGTCCTGACTTTC

j_call: TRBJ1-3
clone_size: NA
d_call: NA
v_call: TRBV10-1
cdr3_aa: CASSEIAGRNTIYF
cdr3_nt: TGCGCCAGCAGTGAGATCGCGGGAAGAAACACCATATATTTT

j_call: TRBJ1-5
clone_size: NA
d_call: NA
v_call: TRBV15
cdr3_aa: CATSRDSGTGYLRIF
cdr3_nt: TGTGCCACCAGCAGAGATAGTGGAACAGGGTACCTTAGAATTTTT

j_call: TRBJ1-1
clone_size: NA
d_call: NA
v_call: TRBV10-3
cdr3_aa: CAIGGQRSTEAFF
cdr3_nt: TGTGCCATCGGGGGACAAAGAAGCACTGAAGCTTTCTTT

j_call: TRBJ1-4
clone_size: NA
d_call: NA
v_call: TRBV3-1/TRBV3-2
cdr3_aa: CASSPGTTNEKLFF
cdr3_nt: TGTGCCAGCAGTCCGGGGACAACTAATGAAAAACTGTTTTTT